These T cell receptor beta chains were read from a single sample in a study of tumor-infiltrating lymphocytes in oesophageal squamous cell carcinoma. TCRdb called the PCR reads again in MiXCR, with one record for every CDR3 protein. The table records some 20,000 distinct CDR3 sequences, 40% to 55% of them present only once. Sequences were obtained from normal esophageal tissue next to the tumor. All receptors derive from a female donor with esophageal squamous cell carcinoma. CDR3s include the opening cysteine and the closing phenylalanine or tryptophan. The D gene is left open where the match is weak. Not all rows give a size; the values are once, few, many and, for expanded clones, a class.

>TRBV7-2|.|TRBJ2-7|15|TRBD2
CASSCPAGNSYEQYF
TGTGCCAGCAGCTGCCCAGCGGGAAACTCCTACGAGCAGTACTTC
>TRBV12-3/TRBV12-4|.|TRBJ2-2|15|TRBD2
CASSFQRGAGGELFF
TGTGCCAGCAGTTTCCAGCGGGGGGCGGGCGGGGAGCTGTTTTTT
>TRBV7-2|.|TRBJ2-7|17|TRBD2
CASSLVVAGGGYNEQYF
TGTGCCAGCAGCTTAGTGGTCGCGGGAGGTGGGTACAATGAGCAGTACTTC
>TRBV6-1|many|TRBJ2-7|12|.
CASTAFQYEQYF
TGTGCCAGTACAGCCTTCCAATACGAGCAGTACTTC
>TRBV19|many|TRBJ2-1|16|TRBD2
CASSRPGFREVTEQFF
TGTGCCAGTAGCCGACCGGGGTTTCGGGAGGTTACTGAGCAGTTCTTC
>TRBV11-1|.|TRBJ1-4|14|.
CADRQDTTNEKLFF
TGTGCCGATAGACAGGATACAACTAATGAAAAACTGTTTTTT
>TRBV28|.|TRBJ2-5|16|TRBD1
CASRSLESGRGETQYF
TGTGCCAGCAGAAGCCTGGAGAGCGGCAGGGGGGAGACCCAGTACTTC
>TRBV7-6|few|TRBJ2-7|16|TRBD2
CASSPKTSGGVYEQYF
TGTGCCAGCAGCCCGAAGACTAGCGGGGGGGTCTACGAGCAGTACTTC
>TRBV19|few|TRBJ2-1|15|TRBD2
CASSLSSGRNNEQFF
TGTGCCAGTAGTCTTTCTAGCGGGAGGAACAATGAGCAGTTCTTC
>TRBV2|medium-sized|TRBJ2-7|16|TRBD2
CASSEGTSGRVYEQYF
TGTGCCAGCAGTGAGGGGACTAGCGGGAGGGTCTACGAGCAGTACTTC
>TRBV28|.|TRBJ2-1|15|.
CASSPWSNSYNEQFF
TGTGCCAGCAGCCCCTGGTCAAACTCCTACAATGAGCAGTTCTTC
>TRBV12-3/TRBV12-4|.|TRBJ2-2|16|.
CASSLGPRGNTGELFF
TGTGCCAGCAGTTTAGGTCCCAGGGGGAACACCGGGGAGCTGTTTTTT
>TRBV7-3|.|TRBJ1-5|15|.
CASSPRHRRYQPQHF
TGTGCCAGCAGCCCCCGACACAGGAGATATCAGCCCCAGCATTTT
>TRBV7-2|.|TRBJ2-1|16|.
CASSLAGSSEAGEQFF
TGTGCCAGCAGCTTAGCGGGCTCATCGGAAGCAGGGGAGCAGTTCTTC
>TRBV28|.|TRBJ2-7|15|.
CASSPRGRTNNEQYF
TGTGCCAGCAGCCCCAGGGGACGGACTAACAATGAGCAGTACTTC
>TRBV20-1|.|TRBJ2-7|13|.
CSARDFGGYEQYF
TGCAGTGCTAGAGATTTCGGAGGCTACGAGCAGTACTTC